This entry describes one TCR beta chain. What it binds is not known. This record comes from a study of T cells in Graves' hyperthyroidism and ophthalmopathy. Study-level results: Ophthalmopathy stood apart from stable hyperthyroidism in a 13 V-J model. Clonotypes that were expanded in thyroid above 0.001 mostly appeared in blood too.

Clinical symptoms, serum thyroxine, TRAb, thyroid ultrasound and orbital computed tomography established diagnosis. Amplification targeted TCR beta CDR3 regions from RNA transcripts. The HTBI primer set was used in a first-round RT-PCR of the TCR CDR3. Each CDR3 protein gets one entry after TCRdb re-called the multiplex PCR reads with MiXCR. The sample has around 500,000 distinct CDR3 sequences, about 16% seen once. Sequencing was carried out using blood. The TCR was taken from a woman in her twenties or thirties with Graves' ophthalmopathy.

The CDR3 DNA reads as TGTGCCAGCAGCCCGTCGGGCGGGAGTGTCGATGAGCAGTTCTTC. It specifies CASSPSGGSVDEQFF. The genes are TRBV7-3 and TRBJ2-1; TRBD2 aligns across 7 bases. The germline gives CDR1 SGHTA, CDR2 FQGTGA. Trimming at V came to 5 bases and at J to 8 bases, leaving 12 bases not matched to a gene. This CDR3 is 15 amino acids long.